The 19 T cell receptor beta chains below all came from one sample that was sequenced in a study of OX40 agonist ivuxolimab in advanced cancers. The protocol was immunoSEQ multiplex PCR, while the TCRdb copy is restricted to in-frame clones and leaves out a portion. The data show 45,000 to 50,000 clones, 75% to 90% seen once. Here the sequenced sample was CD4+ or CD8+ T cells sorted from blood, taken in a trial of the OX40 agonist ivuxolimab. Source of these receptors: an adult with an advanced solid tumor such as melanoma, head and neck, liver or kidney cancer.

The chain uses TRBV4-3 and TRBJ2-1; TRBD2 might be the D (6 bases). The length of the CDR3 is 18 residues. Trimming removed 1 base from V and 0 bases from J, with 16 bases in between. Germline V gene data show CDR1 as LGHNA and CDR2 as YSLEER. CDR3 residues: CASSQALQGGASYNEQFF. Here the CDR3 DNA reads TGCGCCAGCAGCCAAGCCCTCCAGGGCGGGGCCTCCTACAATGAGCAGTTCTTC.

The genes are TRBV27 and TRBJ1-1; D ambiguous. The CDR3 has 15 residues. Trimming pared 4 bases from V and 3 bases from J, leaving 15 bases between. CDR1 and CDR2 from the germline V gene are MNHEY and SMNVEV (reference sequence). The DNA for the CDR3 is TGTGCCAGCAGTTCCGATCTCAGGAGGGACACTGAAGCTTTCTTT. This encodes CASSSDLRRDTEAFF.

The chain employs TRBV19 and TRBJ1-1; no reliable D call. This CDR3 contains 14 residues. The V gene's germline CDR1 is LNHDA and CDR2 SQIVND (reference sequence). The CDR3 sequence is CVSTGWGLNTEAFF. In nucleotides, the CDR3 is TGTGTCTCGACGGGCTGGGGTTTAAACACTGAAGCTTTCTTT.

The chain employs TRBV7-3 and TRBJ1-6; tentative D call: TRBD1 (5 bases). The length of the CDR3 is 14 residues. Germline assignment: CDR1 SGHTA and CDR2 FQGTGA. V lost 1 base, J lost 10 bases, and 11 bases lay in between. CDR3 protein: CASSLKGSGSPLHF. As DNA, the CDR3 is TGTGCCAGCAGCTTAAAGGGGTCGGGGTCACCCCTCCACTTT.

Only one count was recorded for this clone. V usage is TRBV7-3 and J usage is TRBJ1-2, with D unclear. From germline, CDR1 is SGHTA and CDR2 FQGTGA. The CDR3 has 15 residues. V dropped 5 bases and J dropped 2 bases, with 15 bases sitting between them. CDR3 sequence: CASSTDLDPNYGYTF. In DNA, the CDR3 is TGTGCCAGCAGCACCGACCTTGACCCAAACTATGGCTACACCTTC.

The table lists this clone with a count of one. The J gene is TRBJ2-4, the V gene TRBV29-1; D is possibly TRBD1 (6 bases). This CDR3 is built from 12 residues. Germline lookup yields CDR1 SQVTM and CDR2 ANQGSEA. V was cut by 7 bases and J by 5 bases, with 12 bases left in between. The CDR3 here is CSGLGGENIQYF. The CDR3 region has the DNA TGCAGCGGCCTAGGGGGTGAAAACATTCAGTACTTC.

The chain is built from TRBV28 and TRBJ1-1; D is unresolved. The V gene lost 2 bases and the J gene lost 1 base, with 5 bases spanning the gap. The CDR3 length is 13 residues. Germline V gene lookup returns CDR1 MDHEN and CDR2 SYDVKM. As DNA, the CDR3 is TGTGCCAGCAGTTTAGGGTCGAACACTGAAGCTTTCTTT. This codes for CASSLGSNTEAFF.

The rearrangement joins TRBV6-1 to TRBJ2-7; D is perhaps TRBD2 (6 bases). Germline values: CDR1 MNHNS, CDR2 SASEGT. This CDR3 spans 11 amino acids. Trimming took 5 bases from V and 12 from J, leaving 14 bases between them. The CDR3 DNA reads TGTGCCAGCAGTTCCCCGAGGAGGGCGTACTTC. It translates to CASSSPRRAYF.

V is TRBV9 and J is TRBJ1-5; 8 bases line up with TRBD1. The trim removed 2 bases at V and 4 bases at J, leaving 2 bases unmatched. CDR1 is SGDLS and CDR2 is YYNGEE in the germline V gene. The CDR3 is 14 amino acids. The CDR3 DNA follows: TGTGCCAGCAGCGTCGACAGGGGTAATCAGCCCCAGCATTTT. Residues: CASSVDRGNQPQHF.

The V gene is TRBV13, the J gene TRBJ1-1; TRBD1 matches at 7 bases. J gave up 7 bases and V 5 bases, and 10 bases lay outside the gene matches. This CDR3 region has 14 residues. In germline, CDR1 is PRHDT, CDR2 FYEKMQ (reference sequence). CDR3 DNA sequence: TGTGCCAGCAGCCCACAAACAGGGGCCCTTGAAGCTTTCTTT. Encoded protein: CASSPQTGALEAFF. Drawing the rest from reference TRBV13 and TRBJ1-1, the complete variable domain is AAGVIQSPRHLIKEKRETATLKCYPIPRHDTVYWYQQGPGQDPQFLISFYEKMQSDKGSIPDRFSAQQFSDYHSELNMSSLELGDSALYFCASSPQTGALEAFFGQGTRLTVV.

This chain links TRBV7-9 with TRBJ2-7, with TRBD1 as a possible D gene (6 bases). Germline lookup yields CDR1 SEHNR and CDR2 FQNEAQ (reference sequence). The CDR3 covers 11 residues. V lost 4 bases to trimming and J lost 6 bases, with 7 bases between them. Here the CDR3 DNA reads TGTGCCAGCAGCTCAGGGGTCGAGCAGTACTTC. This gives the protein CASSSGVEQYF. The full variable domain, with the rest looked up from reference TRBV7-9 and TRBJ2-7, is DTGVSQNPRHKITKRGQNVTFRCDPISEHNRLYWYRQTLGQGPEFLTYFQNEAQLEKSRLLSDRFSAERPKGSFSTLEIQRTEQGDSAMYLCASSSGVEQYFGPGTRLTVT.

The V gene is TRBV7-9, the J gene TRBJ2-3, with D tentatively TRBD1 (5 bases). Looked up from germline, CDR1 is SEHNR and CDR2 is FQNEAQ (reference sequence). This CDR3 comprises 14 residues. V was trimmed by 1 base and J by 6 bases, leaving 11 bases between them. Here the CDR3 DNA reads TGTGCCAGCAGCTTAGAGGGGCCCTTCGATACGCAGTATTTT. Amino acid sequence: CASSLEGPFDTQYF. The full variable domain, its missing parts supplied by reference TRBV7-9 and TRBJ2-3, is DTGVSQNPRHKITKRGQNVTFRCDPISEHNRLYWYRQTLGQGPEFLTYFQNEAQLEKSRLLSDRFSAERPKGSFSTLEIQRTEQGDSAMYLCASSLEGPFDTQYFGPGTRLTVL.

The CDR3 is CATAGQGASNYEQYF. For the CDR3, the DNA is TGTGCCACCGCGGGACAGGGGGCCTCCAACTACGAGCAGTACTTC. V gene TRBV10-3 combines with J gene TRBJ2-7; 12 nucleotides agree with TRBD1. Germline V lookup: CDR1 ENHRY, CDR2 SYGVKD. With V trimmed by 10 bases and J by 3 bases, 10 bases remained unmatched. The CDR3 totals 15 residues.

This clone was seen a few times. The CDR3 DNA is TGTGCCAGCAGTGAGACCCCCCTAAGCACAGATACGCAGTATTTT. It encodes CASSETPLSTDTQYF. The chain joins TRBV2 to TRBJ2-3; no definite D call. V was pared by 3 bases and J by 0 bases, with 10 bases between. CDR1 and CDR2 from the germline V gene are SNHLY and FYNNEI. This CDR3 is built from 15 residues. The full variable domain, rest sourced from reference TRBV2 and TRBJ2-3, is EPEVTQTPSHQVTQMGQEVILRCVPISNHLYFYWYRQILGQKVEFLVSFYNNEISEKSEIFDDQFSVERPDGSNFTLKIRSTKLEDSAMYFCASSETPLSTDTQYFGPGTRLTVL.

In regard to this clone: A junction boundary mismatches the germline segment, possibly from a read error. The rearrangement links TRBV6-5 to TRBJ1-4, with TRBD1 identical over 8 bases. Germline CDR1 is MNHEY and CDR2 is SVGAGI. The CDR3 covers 11 residues. In DNA form, the CDR3 reads TGTGCCAGCAGCTCGGGACAGGAGCTTACCTTT. It specifies CASSSGQELTF.

This clone was seen only a few times. The chain combines TRBV6-5 with TRBJ2-2; 8 bases agree with TRBD1. Per germline, CDR1 MNHEY and CDR2 SVGAGI. V shed 6 bases, J shed 3 bases, and the junction held 0 bases outside the gene matches. This CDR3 is 13 amino acids long. CDR3 residues: CASRDRDTGELFF. In nucleotides, the CDR3 is TGTGCCAGCAGGGACAGGGACACCGGGGAGCTGTTTTTT.

This rearrangement joins TRBV28 to TRBJ1-5; no clear D gene. Germline V CDR1 and CDR2: MDHEN, SYDVKM. This CDR3 spans 12 amino acids. The V end was cut by 6 bases, the J end by 3 bases, with 6 bases between. The CDR3 sequence: CASRTINQPQHF. The CDR3 DNA follows: TGTGCCAGCAGGACTATCAATCAGCCCCAGCATTTT. Together with reference TRBV28 and TRBJ1-5, the CDR3 gives the full variable domain: DVKVTQSSRYLVKRTGEKVFLECVQDMDHENMFWYRQDPGLGLRLIYFSYDVKMKEKGDIPEGYSVSREKKERFSLILESASTNQTSMYLCASRTINQPQHFGDGTRLSIL.

V usage is TRBV10-3 and J usage is TRBJ2-5; TRBD1 matches at 8 bases. V trimming: 2 bases; J trimming: 4 bases; junction bases outside the gene matches: 6. Germline CDR1 ENHRY, CDR2 SYGVKD. The CDR3 contains 15 residues. CDR3 in amino acids: CAISEEQGATETQYF. DNA of the CDR3: TGTGCCATCAGTGAGGAGCAGGGGGCTACAGAGACCCAGTACTTC.

In this sample, this clone turned up a few times. The V gene is TRBV27, the J gene TRBJ1-5, with 8 bases matching TRBD1. CDR3 length equals 15 residues. V lost 6 bases to trimming and J lost 2 bases; unmatched junction nucleotides: 6. Per the germline V gene, CDR1 is MNHEY and CDR2 is SMNVEV (reference sequence). DNA for the CDR3: TGTGCCAGCAGCGCCGGGACAGGTGGCAATCAGCCCCAGCATTTT. Translated, it gives CASSAGTGGNQPQHF.